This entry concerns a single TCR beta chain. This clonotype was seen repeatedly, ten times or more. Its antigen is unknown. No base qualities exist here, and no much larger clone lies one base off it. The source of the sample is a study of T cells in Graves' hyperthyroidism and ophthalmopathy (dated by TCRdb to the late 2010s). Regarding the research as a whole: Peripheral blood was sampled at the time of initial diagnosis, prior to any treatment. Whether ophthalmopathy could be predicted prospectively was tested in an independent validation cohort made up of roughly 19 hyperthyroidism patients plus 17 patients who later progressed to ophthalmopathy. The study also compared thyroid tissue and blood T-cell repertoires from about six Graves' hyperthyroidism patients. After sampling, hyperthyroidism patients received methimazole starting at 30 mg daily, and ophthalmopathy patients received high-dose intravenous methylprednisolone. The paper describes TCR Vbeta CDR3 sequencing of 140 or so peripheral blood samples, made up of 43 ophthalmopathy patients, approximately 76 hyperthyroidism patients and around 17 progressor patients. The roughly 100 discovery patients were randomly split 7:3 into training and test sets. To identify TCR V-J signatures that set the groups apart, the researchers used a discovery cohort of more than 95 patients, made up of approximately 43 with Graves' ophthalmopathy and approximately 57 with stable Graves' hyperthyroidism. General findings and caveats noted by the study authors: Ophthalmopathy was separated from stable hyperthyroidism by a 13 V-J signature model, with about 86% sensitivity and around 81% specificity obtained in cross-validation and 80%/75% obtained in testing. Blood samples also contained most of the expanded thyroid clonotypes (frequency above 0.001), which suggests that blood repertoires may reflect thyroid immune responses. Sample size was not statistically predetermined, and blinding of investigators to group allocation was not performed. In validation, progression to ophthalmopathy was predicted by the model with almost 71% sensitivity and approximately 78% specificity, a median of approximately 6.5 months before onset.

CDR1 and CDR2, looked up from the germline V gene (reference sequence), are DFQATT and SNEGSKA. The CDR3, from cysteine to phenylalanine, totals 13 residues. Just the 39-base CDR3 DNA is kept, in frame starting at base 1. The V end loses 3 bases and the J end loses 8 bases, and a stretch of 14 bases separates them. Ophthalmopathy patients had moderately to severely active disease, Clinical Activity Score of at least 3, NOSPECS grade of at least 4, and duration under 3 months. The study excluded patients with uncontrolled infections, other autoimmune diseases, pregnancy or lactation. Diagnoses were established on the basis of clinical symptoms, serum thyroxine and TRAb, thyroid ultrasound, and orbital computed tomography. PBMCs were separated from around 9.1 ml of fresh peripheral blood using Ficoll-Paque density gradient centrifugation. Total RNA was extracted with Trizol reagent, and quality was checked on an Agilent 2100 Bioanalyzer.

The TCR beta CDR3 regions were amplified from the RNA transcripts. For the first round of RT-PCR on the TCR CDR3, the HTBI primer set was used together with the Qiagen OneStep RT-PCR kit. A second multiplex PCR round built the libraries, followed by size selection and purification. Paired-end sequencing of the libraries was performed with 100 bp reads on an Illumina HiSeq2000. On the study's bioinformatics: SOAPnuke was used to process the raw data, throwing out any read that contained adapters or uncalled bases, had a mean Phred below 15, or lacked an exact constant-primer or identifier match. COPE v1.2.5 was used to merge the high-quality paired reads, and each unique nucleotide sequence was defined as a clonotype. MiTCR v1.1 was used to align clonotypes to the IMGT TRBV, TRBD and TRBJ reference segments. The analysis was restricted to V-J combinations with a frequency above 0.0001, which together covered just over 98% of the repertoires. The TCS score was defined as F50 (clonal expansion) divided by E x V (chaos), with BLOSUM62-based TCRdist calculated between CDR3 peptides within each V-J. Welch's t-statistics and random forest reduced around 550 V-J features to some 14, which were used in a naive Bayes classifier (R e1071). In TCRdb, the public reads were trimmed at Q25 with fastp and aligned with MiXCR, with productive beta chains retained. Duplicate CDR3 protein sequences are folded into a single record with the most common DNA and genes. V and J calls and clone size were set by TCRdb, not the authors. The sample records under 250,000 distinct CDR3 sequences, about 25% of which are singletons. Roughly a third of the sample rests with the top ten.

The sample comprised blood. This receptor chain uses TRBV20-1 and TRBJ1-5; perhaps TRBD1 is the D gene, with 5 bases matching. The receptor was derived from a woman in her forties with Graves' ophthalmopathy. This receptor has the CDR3 CSASRDPEEPQHF. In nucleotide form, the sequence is TGCAGTGCTAGTCGGGACCCCGAGGAGCCCCAGCATTTT.